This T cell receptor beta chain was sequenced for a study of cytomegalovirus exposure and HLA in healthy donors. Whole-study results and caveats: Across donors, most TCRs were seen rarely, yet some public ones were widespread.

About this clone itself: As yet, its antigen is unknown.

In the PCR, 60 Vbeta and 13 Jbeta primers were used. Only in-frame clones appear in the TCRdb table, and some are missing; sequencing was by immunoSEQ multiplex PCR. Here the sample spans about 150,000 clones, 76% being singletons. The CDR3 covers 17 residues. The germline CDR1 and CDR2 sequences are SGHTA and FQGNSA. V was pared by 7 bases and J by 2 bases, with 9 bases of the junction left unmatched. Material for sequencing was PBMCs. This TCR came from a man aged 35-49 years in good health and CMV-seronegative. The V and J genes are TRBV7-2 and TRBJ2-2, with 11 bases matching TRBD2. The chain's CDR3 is CASTTGTSGLNTGELFF. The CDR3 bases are TGTGCCAGCACCACCGGGACTAGCGGTCTCAACACCGGGGAGCTGTTTTTT. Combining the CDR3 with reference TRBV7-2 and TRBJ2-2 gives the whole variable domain GAGVSQSPSNKVTEKGKDVELRCDPISGHTALYWYRQSLGQGLEFLIYFQGNSAPDKSGLPSDRFSAERTGGSVSTLTIQRTQQEDSAVYLCASTTGTSGLNTGELFFGEGSRLTVL.